These 32 T cell receptor beta chains came from one sample sequenced in a study of cytomegalovirus exposure and HLA in healthy donors. PCR used 60 Vbeta primers and 13 Jbeta primers. TCRdb's copy holds only in-frame clones and misses some; the assay was immunoSEQ multiplex PCR. Reported are 40,000 to 45,000 clones; the ten largest clones contain 1.8%. Sequencing used PBMCs. Every receptor here comes from a woman in her 30s in good health and CMV-seronegative.

The chain couples TRBV28 to TRBJ2-2; 11 nucleotides align to TRBD2. Germline CDR1 and CDR2: MDHEN and SYDVKM. The trim removed 3 bases at V and 2 bases at J, leaving 5 bases unmatched. The CDR3 spans 17 residues. The CDR3 sequence is CASSLLAGGENTGELFF. CDR3 nucleotide sequence: TGTGCCAGCAGTTTGTTAGCGGGAGGGGAAAACACCGGGGAGCTGTTTTTT.

Of note for this clone: At one boundary the junction diverges from the germline segment, which might be a read error. This chain connects TRBV29-1 to TRBJ2-3; weak D call: TRBD2 (5 bases). The CDR3 contains 13 residues. CDR1 and CDR2 from the germline V gene are SQVTM and ANQGSEA. The CDR3 is CSVELAAKDKQYF. The CDR3, as DNA: TGCAGCGTTGAACTAGCAGCTAAGGATAAGCAGTATTTT.

V gene TRBV5-1 combines with J gene TRBJ1-1; 12 bases map to TRBD1. CDR3 length: 17 amino acids. Trimming took 4 bases from V and 5 from J; bases not matched to a gene: 12. Per the germline V gene, CDR1 is SGHRS and CDR2 is YFSETQ. CDR3 nucleotide sequence: TGCGCCAGCAGCCGAACCGGGACAGGGGGCGCAGGGACTGAAGCTTTCTTT. This translates into CASSRTGTGGAGTEAFF.

J is TRBJ2-1 and V is TRBV6-5, with D possibly being TRBD2 (5 bases). The CDR3 has 15 amino acids. Germline assignment: CDR1 MNHEY and CDR2 SVGAGI. V lost 0 bases and J lost 3, with 9 bases in between. CDR3 in amino acids: CASSYSAGFYNEQFF. DNA for the CDR3: TGTGCCAGCAGTTACTCGGCGGGCTTCTACAATGAGCAGTTCTTC.

This sequence joins TRBV7-2 and TRBJ2-3; D uncertain. Germline loops: CDR1 SGHTA, CDR2 FQGNSA. The CDR3 has 12 amino acids. Trimming took off 2 bases at V and 2 bases at J, with 2 bases between the two ends. This CDR3 reads CASSLYTDTQYF. The CDR3 region has the DNA TGTGCCAGCAGCTTATACACAGATACGCAGTATTTT. Full variable domain (missing parts from reference TRBV7-2 and TRBJ2-3): GAGVSQSPSNKVTEKGKDVELRCDPISGHTALYWYRQSLGQGLEFLIYFQGNSAPDKSGLPSDRFSAERTGGSVSTLTIQRTQQEDSAVYLCASSLYTDTQYFGPGTRLTVL.

The gene calls are TRBV28 and TRBJ1-2; D is undetermined. The V gene's germline CDR1 is MDHEN and CDR2 SYDVKM. V lost 3 bases, J lost 4 bases, and 9 bases lay in between. This CDR3 has 13 residues. The CDR3 sequence is CASSFSEGYGYTF. For the CDR3, the DNA is TGTGCCAGCAGTTTCTCTGAGGGCTATGGCTACACCTTC.

V is TRBV4-1 and J is TRBJ2-7; D gene uncertain. The ends were cut back, 1 base at V and 4 bases at J, with 11 bases in the middle. The CDR3 consists of 14 residues. Per germline, CDR1 MGHRA and CDR2 YSYEKL. This CDR3 reads CASSQGSTVYEQYF. CDR3 DNA: TGCGCCAGCAGCCAAGGATCGACTGTATACGAGCAGTACTTC.

The V and J genes are TRBV4-1 and TRBJ2-3; the D gene is possibly TRBD2 (5 bases). CDR1 and CDR2 (germline): MGHRA, YSYEKL. Between the trimmed V and J ends, which lost 2 bases and 0 bases, there was a span of 12 bases. This CDR3 comprises 16 residues. The CDR3 loop is CASSQTRVTSTDTQYF. For the CDR3, the DNA is TGCGCCAGCAGCCAAACTAGAGTCACTAGCACAGATACGCAGTATTTT.

This rearrangement joins TRBV29-1 to TRBJ1-5; TRBD1 agrees at 9 bases. Germline lookup yields CDR1 SQVTM and CDR2 ANQGSEA. V lost 6 bases and J lost 0; bases outside the gene matches: 9. The length of the CDR3 is 16 residues. This CDR3 is CSVGTGSSDSNQPQHF. In DNA, the CDR3 is TGCAGCGTGGGGACAGGGTCTTCAGATAGCAATCAGCCCCAGCATTTT.

The rearrangement uses TRBV5-6 and TRBJ1-2, with D possibly being TRBD1 (5 bases). There are 14 residues in the CDR3. Looked up from germline, CDR1 is SGHDT and CDR2 is YYEEEE. V lost 3 bases and J lost 5, with 14 bases in between. CDR3 bases: TGTGCCAGCAGCTACGGCAGGGTGCGGTATGGCTACACCTTC. This sequence encodes CASSYGRVRYGYTF.

This sequence joins TRBV30 and TRBJ2-2; no reliable D call. Trimming took 5 bases from V and 7 from J, leaving 5 bases between them. The CDR3 has 10 residues. CDR1 is GTSNPN, CDR2 SVGIG, per germline (reference sequence). The DNA for the CDR3 is TGTGCCTGGTCGGGCGGGGAGCTGTTTTTT. This translates into CAWSGGELFF.

The V and J genes are TRBV7-8 and TRBJ2-1; 11 bases agree with TRBD2. V was clipped by 5 bases and J by 3 bases; unmatched bases: 6. CDR1 is SGHVS and CDR2 is FQNEAQ in the germline V gene. The CDR3 sequence is 16 residues long. CDR3 in DNA: TGTGCCAGCAGCCCACTAGCGGGAGCGGGCTACAATGAGCAGTTCTTC. It specifies CASSPLAGAGYNEQFF. Filled out from reference TRBV7-8 and TRBJ2-1, the complete variable domain reads GAGVSQSPRYKVAKRGQDVALRCDPISGHVSLFWYQQALGQGPEFLTYFQNEAQLDKSGLPSDRFFAERPEGSVSTLKIQRTQQEDSAVYLCASSPLAGAGYNEQFFGPGTRLTVL.

The chain combines TRBV7-3 with TRBJ2-7; tentative D call: TRBD2 (5 bases). The CDR3 loop spans 14 amino acids. Trimming left V 1 base short and J 3 bases short, with 10 bases between. CDR1 is SGHTA and CDR2 is FQGTGA in the germline V gene. The CDR3 is CASSLSTSNYEQYF. CDR3 bases: TGTGCCAGCAGCTTAAGTACTAGTAACTACGAGCAGTACTTC.

This chain links TRBV4-1 with TRBJ2-7; TRBD1 agrees at 8 bases. J was trimmed by 1 base and V by 4 bases; bases with no gene match: 6. The CDR3 loop spans 15 amino acids. CDR1 is MGHRA and CDR2 is YSYEKL in the germline V gene. CDR3 coding DNA: TGCGCCAGCAGCCCCGGACAGGGTGCTTCCTACGAGCAGTACTTC. Its translation is CASSPGQGASYEQYF.

The CDR3 sequence is CASSQRSDREPGLSAYEQYF. In nucleotides, the CDR3 is TGCGCCAGCAGCCAAAGGTCGGACAGGGAACCGGGACTAAGCGCCTACGAGCAGTACTTC. The chain joins TRBV4-1 to TRBJ2-7; D might be TRBD1 (8 bases). The CDR3 is 20 residues long. Germline CDR1 and CDR2: MGHRA and YSYEKL. V was pared by 2 bases and J by 2 bases, with 28 bases between.

The chain is built from TRBV30 and TRBJ1-2, with D unresolved. The V and J ends lost 6 bases and 4 bases respectively, with 12 bases between them. Germline assignment: CDR1 GTSNPN and CDR2 SVGIG (reference sequence). The CDR3 is made up of 12 amino acids. The CDR3 DNA follows: TGTGCCTGTTCTAGTGCTGGCTATGGCTACACCTTC. This gives the protein CACSSAGYGYTF.

The J gene is TRBJ2-1, the V gene TRBV7-6, with TRBD2 matching over 13 bases. The length of the CDR3 is 13 residues. CDR1 is SGHVS, CDR2 FNYEAQ, per germline. V dropped 11 bases and J dropped 13; count of bases not matched to a gene: 11. The CDR3 nucleotides are TGTGCCGCATCTCCGGGACTAGCGGGACCCCAGTTCTTC. Its protein is CAASPGLAGPQFF. The whole variable domain, filled in from reference TRBV7-6 and TRBJ2-1, reads GAGVSQSPRYKVTKRGQDVALRCDPISGHVSLYWYRQALGQGPEFLTYFNYEAQQDKSGLPNDRFSAERPEGSISTLTIQRTEQRDSAMYRCAASPGLAGPQFFGPGTRLTVL.

The chain couples TRBV20-1 to TRBJ2-1, with D possibly TRBD2 on 5 matching bases. V dropped 4 bases and J dropped 10 bases, with 11 bases sitting between them. Germline V gene sequence: CDR1 DFQATT, CDR2 SNEGSKA (reference sequence). The CDR3 is 11 residues long. As DNA, the CDR3 is TGCAGTGCTAACATACTAGGGGAGCAGTTCTTC. It encodes CSANILGEQFF.

This sequence joins TRBV7-9 and TRBJ2-7; 9 nucleotides line up with TRBD2. Per germline, CDR1 SEHNR and CDR2 FQNEAQ (reference sequence). This CDR3 region has 16 residues. Trimming removed 5 bases from V and 5 bases from J; junction bases left unmatched: 13. The CDR3 spells CASSPDSGSATDEQYF. CDR3 nucleotide sequence: TGTGCCAGCAGCCCCGATAGCGGGAGCGCCACCGACGAGCAGTACTTC.

The chain links TRBV19 to TRBJ1-5; D may be TRBD1 (5 bases). V lost 7 bases, J lost 1 base, and 14 bases lay in between. Looked up from germline, CDR1 is LNHDA and CDR2 is SQIVND (reference sequence). The CDR3 has 15 residues. The CDR3 sequence is CASTNFGGSNQPQHF. CDR3 in DNA: TGTGCCAGTACCAATTTCGGGGGAAGCAATCAGCCCCAGCATTTT.

The rearrangement uses TRBV7-2 and TRBJ2-2; D is possibly TRBD1 (6 bases). The germline V gene has CDR1 SGHTA and CDR2 FQGNSA. V lost 1 base, J lost 4 bases, and 19 bases lay in between. This CDR3 has 18 amino acids. CDR3 DNA: TGTGCCAGCAGCTTAGTCTCGGTCCAGGGGAGACCCACCGGGGAGCTGTTTTTT. Translation gives CASSLVSVQGRPTGELFF. Drawing the rest from reference TRBV7-2 and TRBJ2-2, the complete variable domain is GAGVSQSPSNKVTEKGKDVELRCDPISGHTALYWYRQSLGQGLEFLIYFQGNSAPDKSGLPSDRFSAERTGGSVSTLTIQRTQQEDSAVYLCASSLVSVQGRPTGELFFGEGSRLTVL.

The CDR3 DNA follows: TGTGCCAGCAGTGAAGGGGATAACTATGGCTACACCTTC. It is translated as CASSEGDNYGYTF. V usage is TRBV6-5 and J usage is TRBJ1-2; the D gene is possibly TRBD1 (5 bases). With 5 bases removed from V and 1 base from J, the gap between germline ends came to 8 bases. The germline CDR1 and CDR2 sequences are MNHEY and SVGAGI. The CDR3 spans 13 residues.

J is TRBJ2-1 and V is TRBV7-3; 8 bases line up with TRBD2. Germline CDR1 SGHTA, CDR2 FQGTGA. The V and J ends lost 4 bases and 1 base, in that order; junction bases with no gene match: 6. The CDR3 sequence is 16 residues long. This CDR3 is CASSSWAGGSYNEQFF. The CDR3 DNA follows: TGTGCCAGCAGCTCGTGGGCGGGAGGATCCTACAATGAGCAGTTCTTC. Looking up the rest from reference TRBV7-3 and TRBJ2-1 gives the full variable domain: GAGVSQTPSNKVTEKGKYVELRCDPISGHTALYWYRQSLGQGPEFLIYFQGTGAADDSGLPNDRFFAVRPEGSVSTLKIQRTERGDSAVYLCASSSWAGGSYNEQFFGPGTRLTVL.

The rearrangement uses TRBV18 and TRBJ1-2; 7 positions agree with TRBD1. CDR1 and CDR2 (germline): KGHSH, LQKENI. The V and J ends lost 2 bases and 4 bases, in that order; junction bases with no gene match: 7. CDR3 length equals 15 residues. DNA for the CDR3: TGTGCCAGCTCACCAGAGGGGGCGGAGGGCTATGGCTACACCTTC. Translating it yields CASSPEGAEGYGYTF.

The chain uses TRBV5-5 and TRBJ2-7; TRBD2 matches 8 bases. Germline CDR1 is SGHKS and CDR2 is YYEKEE (reference sequence). V was pared by 6 bases and J by 3 bases, with 8 bases of the junction left unmatched. This CDR3 is 14 amino acids long. The CDR3 nucleotides read TGTGCCAGCACCATCGCCGGGGGGGGCTACGAGCAGTACTTC. As protein: CASTIAGGGYEQYF. Filled out from reference TRBV5-5 and TRBJ2-7, the complete variable domain reads DAGVTQSPTHLIKTRGQQVTLRCSPISGHKSVSWYQQVLGQGPQFIFQYYEKEERGRGNFPDRFSARQFPNYSSELNVNALLLGDSALYLCASTIAGGGYEQYFGPGTRLTVT.

J is TRBJ1-2 and V is TRBV4-2; TRBD1 agrees at 7 bases. Germline assignment: CDR1 LGHNA and CDR2 YNFKEQ. The CDR3 spans 18 residues. V lost 2 bases to trimming and J lost 4 bases; unmatched junction nucleotides: 16. CDR3 sequence (DNA): TGTGCCAGCAGCCAAAACCAAGCTCGACAGGGAGGAGGCTATGGCTACACCTTC. Its translation is CASSQNQARQGGGYGYTF.

The chain carries TRBV5-1 and TRBJ2-7; 7 nucleotides align to TRBD1. Germline assignment: CDR1 SGHRS and CDR2 YFSETQ. The CDR3 has 14 amino acids. V lost 4 bases and J lost 6; bases outside the gene matches: 10. DNA of the CDR3: TGCGCCAGCAGCCCCGGGACAGCCGCGGGCGAGCAGTACTTC. Translating it yields CASSPGTAAGEQYF.

V is TRBV5-1 and J is TRBJ1-4; 7 bases are a match to TRBD1. Unmatched junction bases numbered 5, after V lost 5 bases and J lost 7 bases. This CDR3 region has 13 residues. The V gene's germline CDR1 is SGHRS and CDR2 YFSETQ. For the CDR3, the DNA is TGCGCCAGCAGGCTTACAGGGGCTGAAAAACTGTTTTTT. Translating gives CASRLTGAEKLFF.

The V call is TRBV6-5, the J call TRBJ1-2, with a possible D match to TRBD1 (5 bases). Trimming cost V 0 bases and J 1 base, with 9 bases left between them. This CDR3 has 15 amino acids. Germline-derived CDR1 and CDR2 are MNHEY and SVGAGI. CDR3 protein: CASSYSGGINYGYTF. CDR3 in DNA: TGTGCCAGCAGTTACTCGGGGGGTATTAACTATGGCTACACCTTC.

The chain joins TRBV11-2 to TRBJ2-5, with TRBD2 as a possible D gene (6 bases). The V gene lost 2 bases and the J gene lost 5 bases, with 15 bases spanning the gap. Germline V gene data show CDR1 as SGHAT and CDR2 as FQNNGV. This CDR3 region has 15 residues. CDR3 bases: TGTGCCAGCAGCTTATACACGGGCGCGGGGGAGACCCAGTACTTC. It yields the protein CASSLYTGAGETQYF.

The chain recombines TRBV12-1 with TRBJ2-3; the table's D call, TRBD2, has no DNA check behind it. TRBV12-1 corresponds to a pseudogene. This CDR3 comprises 19 residues. CDR3 protein: CASSLGLAGARTRTDTQYF. The CDR3 bases are TGTGCCAGCAGCTTGGGACTAGCGGGAGCGCGAACTAGGACAGATACGCAGTATTTT.

V usage is TRBV7-2 and J usage is TRBJ2-7, with D uncertain. Germline V gives CDR1 SGHTA, CDR2 FQGNSA. V was shortened by 6 bases and J by 3 bases, with 15 bases between the two germline ends. The CDR3 length is 14 residues. CDR3 sequence: CASSPPPTFYEQYF. DNA of the CDR3: TGTGCCAGCAGTCCACCCCCTACTTTCTACGAGCAGTACTTC.